Following are 27 T cell receptor beta chains from one sample sequenced in a study of cytomegalovirus exposure and HLA in healthy donors. Both 60 Vbeta primers and 13 Jbeta primers went into the PCR. Produced via immunoSEQ multiplex PCR; TCRdb's table is partial and in-frame only. The sample totals 85,000 or so clones. The sample was PBMCs. These receptors all come from a woman younger than 45 in good health and CMV-seronegative.

The chain carries TRBV30 and TRBJ1-6, with TRBD1 as a possible D gene (6 bases). This CDR3 has 15 residues. Between the trimmed V and J ends, which lost 8 bases and 2 bases, there was a span of 16 bases. Per germline, CDR1 GTSNPN and CDR2 SVGIG (reference sequence). CDR3 nucleotide sequence: TGTGCCGGGTCCCAGGGGAGGGCCTATAATTCACCCCTCCACTTT. Amino acid sequence: CAGSQGRAYNSPLHF.

The CDR3 nucleotides read TGTGCCAGCAGCGGCCGGGACAGGGGTTCGGCTGAAGCTTTCTTT. This codes for CASSGRDRGSAEAFF. The chain combines TRBV6-6 with TRBJ1-1, with TRBD1 matching over 10 bases. With 6 bases clipped from V and 6 bases from J, the junction kept 10 bases outside the gene matches. Germline CDR1 is MNHNY and CDR2 is SVGAGI (reference sequence). CDR3 length: 15 residues.

The chain combines TRBV6-1 with TRBJ1-1; perhaps TRBD1 as D (6 bases). This CDR3 spans 13 amino acids. The V end was cut by 4 bases, the J end by 5 bases, with 11 bases between. Per the germline V gene, CDR1 is MNHNS and CDR2 is SASEGT. The CDR3, as DNA: TGTGCCAGCAGTGGGTACAGGGTAACTGAAGCTTTCTTT. Translating gives CASSGYRVTEAFF.

The J gene is TRBJ2-1, the V gene TRBV5-5; TRBD1 is a possible D gene (5 bases). V lost 0 bases, J lost 1 base, and 20 bases lay in between. CDR3 length: 19 residues. The germline CDR1 and CDR2 sequences are SGHKS and YYEKEE (reference sequence). CDR3 DNA sequence: TGTGCCAGCAGCTTGGTACTGGGCTACAGGTTGAAATCCTACAATGAGCAGTTCTTC. This codes for CASSLVLGYRLKSYNEQFF.

The V and J genes are TRBV7-9 and TRBJ1-2; weak D call: TRBD1 (6 bases). Per germline, CDR1 SEHNR and CDR2 FQNEAQ (reference sequence). Trimming took 6 bases from V and 5 from J, leaving 13 bases between them. The CDR3 consists of 13 residues. The CDR3 sequence is CASSQDSPYGYTF. For the CDR3, the DNA is TGTGCCAGCAGTCAGGACAGCCCGTATGGCTACACCTTC.

This chain connects TRBV30 to TRBJ1-1; D gene unclear. Trimming removed 3 bases at V and 1 base at J, with 9 bases between. CDR1 is GTSNPN and CDR2 is SVGIG in the germline V gene (reference sequence). This CDR3 comprises 13 residues. The CDR3 region has the DNA TGTGCCTGGAGCCCCGTGCGGAACACTGAAGCTTTCTTT. Its protein is CAWSPVRNTEAFF.

The rearrangement uses TRBV19 and TRBJ1-1; possible D gene TRBD1, 5 bases. Germline-derived CDR1 and CDR2 are LNHDA and SQIVND (reference sequence). With 7 bases removed from V and 3 bases from J, the gap between germline ends came to 18 bases. The CDR3 is 15 residues long. CDR3 bases: TGTGCCAGTAATCAACGGGGGGAAGGTTACACTGAAGCTTTCTTT. This encodes CASNQRGEGYTEAFF.

V is TRBV7-8 and J is TRBJ2-1, with 14 bases matching TRBD2. CDR1 is SGHVS, CDR2 FQNEAQ, per germline. The CDR3 has 19 residues. V dropped 1 base and J dropped 2; count of bases not matched to a gene: 7. The CDR3, as DNA: TGTGCCAGCAGCTTAGGCCCGGGACTAGCGGGAGCCCCCTACAATGAGCAGTTCTTC. It translates to CASSLGPGLAGAPYNEQFF.

V and J are TRBV27 and TRBJ2-7; D is possibly TRBD1 (6 bases). This CDR3 contains 14 residues. From germline, CDR1 is MNHEY and CDR2 SMNVEV (reference sequence). V lost 2 bases to trimming and J lost 5 bases, with 13 bases between them. Here the CDR3 reads CASSLRFTGHEQYF. The CDR3 nucleotides read TGTGCCAGCAGTTTAAGGTTCACAGGGCACGAGCAGTACTTC.

This chain connects TRBV27 to TRBJ2-3; D uncertain. The germline CDR1 and CDR2 sequences are MNHEY and SMNVEV (reference sequence). V gave up 5 bases and J gave up 0 bases, with 9 bases separating them. This CDR3 region has 14 residues. CDR3 bases: TGTGCCAGCAGTCCCCTGAGAAGCACAGATACGCAGTATTTT. It encodes CASSPLRSTDTQYF.

The gene calls are TRBV19 and TRBJ1-2; no clear D. Germline V gene lookup returns CDR1 LNHDA and CDR2 SQIVND (reference sequence). Trimming took 4 bases from V and 4 from J, leaving 13 bases between them. The CDR3 contains 14 residues. This CDR3 reads CASSTLDRSYGYTF. CDR3 DNA sequence: TGTGCCAGTAGTACCCTTGACCGGAGCTATGGCTACACCTTC.

This rearrangement joins TRBV19 to TRBJ2-2; the match to TRBD2 covers 7 bases. The V gene's germline CDR1 is LNHDA and CDR2 SQIVND (reference sequence). The CDR3 extends over 16 amino acids. V lost 9 bases, J lost 0 bases, and 10 bases stayed unmatched. In DNA form, the CDR3 reads TGTGCCAGCCGAGGGCTAGCGGCTTCGAACACCGGGGAGCTGTTTTTT. Translation gives CASRGLAASNTGELFF.

A note on this clone: This CDR3 is also generated by other DNA sequences in the sample. The V and J genes are TRBV18 and TRBJ1-1; D is undetermined. Trimming stripped 3 bases from V and 3 bases from J, with 8 bases between. The germline V gene encodes CDR1 KGHSH and CDR2 LQKENI. This CDR3 is built from 13 residues. The DNA for the CDR3 is TGTGCCAGCTCACCCCTGAGCCACACTGAAGCTTTCTTT. It specifies CASSPLSHTEAFF.

V gene TRBV5-1 combines with J gene TRBJ2-1; TRBD2 matches 12 bases. J gave up 9 bases and V 0 bases, and 7 bases lay outside the gene matches. Germline loops: CDR1 SGHRS, CDR2 YFSETQ. CDR3 size: 16 residues. The CDR3 coding sequence is TGCGCCAGCAGCTTGGGACTAGCGGGAGACGGTGGTGAGCAGTTCTTC. Amino acid sequence: CASSLGLAGDGGEQFF.

The J gene is TRBJ2-1, the V gene TRBV19; 11 bases align to TRBD2. The CDR3 is 15 amino acids. Germline values: CDR1 LNHDA, CDR2 SQIVND (reference sequence). Trimming removed 6 bases from V and 7 bases from J; junction bases left unmatched: 8. CDR3 in DNA: TGTGCCAGTAGCCCGAGTAGCGGGAGGGGTAATGAGCAGTTCTTC. Translation gives CASSPSSGRGNEQFF.

The rearrangement links TRBV11-2 to TRBJ1-1; TRBD1 matches at 8 bases. Germline V lookup: CDR1 SGHAT, CDR2 FQNNGV. V was clipped by 5 bases and J by 1 base; unmatched bases: 6. This CDR3 comprises 15 residues. In DNA form, the CDR3 reads TGTGCCAGCAGCCTTCGTGACAGGGGGAACACTGAAGCTTTCTTT. It translates to CASSLRDRGNTEAFF.

The chain couples TRBV6-5 to TRBJ1-1, with D possibly TRBD1 on 5 matching bases. The CDR3 has 14 amino acids. V lost 6 bases to trimming and J lost 8 bases, with 19 bases between them. Per germline, CDR1 MNHEY and CDR2 SVGAGI. The CDR3 DNA follows: TGTGCCAGCAGCCCCGGCGGGGGAGGGGCAGAAGCTTTCTTT. Translated: CASSPGGGGAEAFF.

The gene calls are TRBV5-1 and TRBJ2-7, with TRBD1 as a possible D gene (5 bases). The length of the CDR3 is 12 residues. Germline CDR1 reads SGHRS; CDR2 reads YFSETQ. The V gene lost 4 bases and the J gene lost 10 bases, with 15 bases spanning the gap. CDR3 DNA: TGCGCCAGCAGCCAAACAGGAAACTTCCAGTACTTC. Its translation is CASSQTGNFQYF.

The chain uses TRBV5-6 and TRBJ2-5; no clear D gene. Trimming pared 3 bases from V and 2 bases from J, leaving 8 bases between. Germline CDR1 reads SGHDT; CDR2 reads YYEEEE. The CDR3 runs 13 residues. CDR3 loop: CASSSRGQETQYF. CDR3 coding DNA: TGTGCCAGCAGCTCCCGAGGACAAGAGACCCAGTACTTC.

This chain uses TRBV30 with TRBJ2-1, with TRBD1 identical over 7 bases. Germline V gene sequence: CDR1 GTSNPN, CDR2 SVGIG (reference sequence). This CDR3 has 14 residues. J was trimmed by 5 bases and V by 6 bases; bases with no gene match: 10. The CDR3 region is CACQLDRLDNEQFF. CDR3 in DNA: TGTGCCTGTCAGCTGGACAGGCTCGACAATGAGCAGTTCTTC. The full variable domain, its missing parts supplied by reference TRBV30 and TRBJ2-1, is SQTIHQWPATLVQPVGSPLSLECTVEGTSNPNLYWYRQAAGRGLQLLFYSVGIGQISSEVPQNLSASRPQDRQFILSSKKLLLSDSGFYLCACQLDRLDNEQFFGPGTRLTVL.

This chain connects TRBV27 to TRBJ2-2, with a possible D match to TRBD2 (6 bases). V was pared by 4 bases and J by 1 base, with 7 bases between. In germline, CDR1 is MNHEY, CDR2 SMNVEV (reference sequence). The CDR3 spans 14 residues. This CDR3 is CASSYGGNTGELFF. The CDR3 region has the DNA TGTGCCAGCAGTTACGGGGGGAACACCGGGGAGCTGTTTTTT.

The chain couples TRBV4-2 to TRBJ1-5; 7 bases are shared with TRBD1. Germline V gene data show CDR1 as LGHNA and CDR2 as YNFKEQ. The CDR3 totals 16 residues. The junction had 14 bases not matched to a gene; V was cut back by 4 bases and J by 8 bases. DNA for the CDR3: TGTGCCAGCAGCCCCGGACCGCTTCAGGGGGAGAAGCCCCAGCATTTT. The encoded protein is CASSPGPLQGEKPQHF.

The chain couples TRBV2 to TRBJ2-7; TRBD2 aligns across 9 bases. V was clipped by 6 bases and J by 2 bases; unmatched bases: 5. CDR3 length: 14 amino acids. CDR1 SNHLY and CDR2 FYNNEI come from the germline V gene. This CDR3 is CASRLGLATYEQYF. CDR3 DNA sequence: TGTGCCAGCAGGCTCGGACTAGCGACCTACGAGCAGTACTTC.

Regarding this clone: Mismatch with germline at one junction end may stem from a read error. J is TRBJ2-1 and V is TRBV5-1, with TRBD2 matching over 10 bases. The CDR3 runs 15 residues. The germline CDR1 and CDR2 sequences are SGHRS and YFSETQ. The CDR3 protein is CASRLGLAGVDEQFF. The CDR3 DNA reads TGCGCCAGCAGGTTGGGTCTAGCGGGAGTGGATGAGCAGTTCTTC.

The V and J genes are TRBV6-1 and TRBJ2-2; 7 nucleotides agree with TRBD1. The CDR3 loop spans 15 amino acids. The germline CDR1 and CDR2 sequences are MNHNS and SASEGT. The V and J ends lost 7 bases and 6 bases, in that order; junction bases with no gene match: 11. CDR3 bases: TGTGCCAGCAAGGGACAGACACTAGGGGCCGGGGAGCTGTTTTTT. Residues: CASKGQTLGAGELFF.

CDR3: CASSWGSRGETQYF. In DNA form, the CDR3 reads TGTGCCAGCAGTTGGGGTTCTAGGGGAGAGACCCAGTACTTC. The gene calls are TRBV27 and TRBJ2-5, with D maybe TRBD1 (5 bases). The CDR3 has 14 residues. Per the germline V gene, CDR1 is MNHEY and CDR2 is SMNVEV (reference sequence). Trimming took 4 bases from V and 4 from J, leaving 13 bases between them.

The CDR3 DNA follows: TGTGCCAGTAGTATCTCATCGCAGGGTTTGGTGGAGCAGTACTTC. It specifies CASSISSQGLVEQYF. The V call is TRBV19, the J call TRBJ2-5, with D possibly matching TRBD1 (5 bases). The V gene's germline CDR1 is LNHDA and CDR2 SQIVND (reference sequence). The CDR3 spans 15 residues. Trimming cost V 3 bases and J 11 bases, with 22 bases left between them.